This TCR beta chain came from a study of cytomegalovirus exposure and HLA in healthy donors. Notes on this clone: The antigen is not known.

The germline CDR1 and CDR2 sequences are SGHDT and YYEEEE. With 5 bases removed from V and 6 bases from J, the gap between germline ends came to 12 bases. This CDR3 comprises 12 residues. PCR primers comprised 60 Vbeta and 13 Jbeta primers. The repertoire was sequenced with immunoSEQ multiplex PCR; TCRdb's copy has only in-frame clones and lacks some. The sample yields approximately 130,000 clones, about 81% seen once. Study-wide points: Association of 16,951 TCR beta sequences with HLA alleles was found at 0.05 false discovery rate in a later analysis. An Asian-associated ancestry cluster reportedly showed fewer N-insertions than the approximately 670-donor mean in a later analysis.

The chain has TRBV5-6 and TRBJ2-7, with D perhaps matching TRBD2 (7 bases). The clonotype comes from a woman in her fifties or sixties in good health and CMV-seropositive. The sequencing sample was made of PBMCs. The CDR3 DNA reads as TGTGCCAGCAGAAGGGGGGGCACCGAGCAGTACTTC. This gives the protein CASRRGGTEQYF. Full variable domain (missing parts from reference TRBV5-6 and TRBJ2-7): DAGVTQSPTHLIKTRGQQVTLRCSPKSGHDTVSWYQQALGQGPQFIFQYYEEEERQRGNFPDRFSGHQFPNYSSELNVNALLLGDSALYLCASRRGGTEQYFGPGTRLTVT.